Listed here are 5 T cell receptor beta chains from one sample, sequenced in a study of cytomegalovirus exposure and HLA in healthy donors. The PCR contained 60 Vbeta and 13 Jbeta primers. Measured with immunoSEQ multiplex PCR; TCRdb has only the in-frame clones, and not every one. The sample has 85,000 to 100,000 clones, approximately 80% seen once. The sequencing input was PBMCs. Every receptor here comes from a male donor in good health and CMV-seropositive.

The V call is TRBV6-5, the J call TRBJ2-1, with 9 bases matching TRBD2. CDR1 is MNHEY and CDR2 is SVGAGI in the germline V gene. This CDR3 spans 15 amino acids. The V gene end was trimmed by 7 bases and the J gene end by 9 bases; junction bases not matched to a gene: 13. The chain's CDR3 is CASNPQERGVREQFF. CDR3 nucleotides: TGTGCCAGCAATCCTCAGGAGCGGGGGGTTCGTGAGCAGTTCTTC.

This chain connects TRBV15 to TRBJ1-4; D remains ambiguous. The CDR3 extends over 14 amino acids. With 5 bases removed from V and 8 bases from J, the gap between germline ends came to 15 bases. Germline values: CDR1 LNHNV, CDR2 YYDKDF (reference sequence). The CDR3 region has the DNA TGTGCCACCAGCCGAAACACCATCCAGGAAAAACTGTTTTTT. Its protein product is CATSRNTIQEKLFF.

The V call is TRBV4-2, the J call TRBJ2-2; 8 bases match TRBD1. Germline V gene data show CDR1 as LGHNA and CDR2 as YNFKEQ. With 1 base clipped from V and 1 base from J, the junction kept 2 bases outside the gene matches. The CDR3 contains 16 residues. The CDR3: CASSQAGQGNTGELFF. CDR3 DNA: TGTGCCAGCAGCCAAGCCGGACAGGGGAACACCGGGGAGCTGTTTTTT.

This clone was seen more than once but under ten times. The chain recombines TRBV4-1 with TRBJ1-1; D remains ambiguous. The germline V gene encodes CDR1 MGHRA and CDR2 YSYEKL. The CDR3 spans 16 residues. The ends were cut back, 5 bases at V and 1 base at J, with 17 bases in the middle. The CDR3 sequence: CASSRGRALGNTEAFF. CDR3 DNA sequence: TGCGCCAGCAGCAGAGGGAGGGCCCTTGGGAACACTGAAGCTTTCTTT.

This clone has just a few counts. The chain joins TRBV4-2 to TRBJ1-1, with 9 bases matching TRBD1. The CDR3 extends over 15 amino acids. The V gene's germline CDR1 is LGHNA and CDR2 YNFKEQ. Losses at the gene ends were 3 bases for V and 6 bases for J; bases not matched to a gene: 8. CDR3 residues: CASSQGQGHSPEAFF. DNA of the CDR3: TGTGCCAGCAGCCAGGGACAGGGACACTCCCCTGAAGCTTTCTTT.